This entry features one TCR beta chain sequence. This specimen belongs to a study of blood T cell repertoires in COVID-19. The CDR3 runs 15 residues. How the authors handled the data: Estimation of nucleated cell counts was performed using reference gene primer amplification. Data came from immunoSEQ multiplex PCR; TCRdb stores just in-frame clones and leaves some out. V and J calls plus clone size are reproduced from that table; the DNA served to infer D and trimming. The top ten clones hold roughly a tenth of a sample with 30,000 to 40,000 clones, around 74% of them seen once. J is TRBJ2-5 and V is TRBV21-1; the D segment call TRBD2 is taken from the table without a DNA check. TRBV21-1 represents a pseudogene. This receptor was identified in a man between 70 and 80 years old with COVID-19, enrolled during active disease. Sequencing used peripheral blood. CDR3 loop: CASSRIRILKEAQYF. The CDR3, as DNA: TGTGCCAGCAGCCGAATCCGCATCCTTAAGGAGGCCCAGTACTTC.